Included here is one T cell receptor beta chain sequence, with context. Its antigen is unknown. No base-level quality is on record; no much larger clone is a single base apart. TCRbeta CDR3 regions were amplified from genomic DNA using the immunoSEQ Assay, a bias-controlled multiplex PCR. For the original study's pipeline: The number of nucleated cells in each sample was estimated by amplification of reference gene primers within the assay. To quantify the absolute abundance of each unique TCRbeta CDR3 rearrangement, sequence reads were collapsed and filtered. For each sample, productive Simpson clonality was calculated as the square root of Simpson's diversity index across productive rearrangements. TCRdb's version of the immuneACCESS table is confined to in-frame rearrangements and falls short of the full clone set. An unresolved V gene accounts for under half of the shortfall where checked; the remainder is of unknown origin. Clone size and the V and J calls come from that table; the DNA yielded D and trimming. The sample profile shows around 260,000 clones; approximately 85% of them were found once. The ten largest clonotypes hold roughly 0.87% of the sample.

This entry comes from a study of blood T cell repertoires in COVID-19 (dated by TCRdb to about 2020). Study-level background: The collaborator samples originated in the United States, Italy and Spain and spanned the acute and convalescent phases of COVID-19. The prospective study material was composed of cDNA or gDNA derived from T cells, B-cell-depleted T cells, or PBMCs. Deeply sampled blood TCRbeta repertoires from subjects exposed to, actively infected with, or recovered from COVID-19 were included in the dataset. The repertoires were released in a freely available public database intended as a resource for research on the immune response to SARS-CoV-2. The samples were drawn from the first 160 participants of the ongoing ImmuneRACE study and from roughly 1,300 subjects provided by 6 global collaborators. A de-identified subject ID, COVID-19 status, age in years and sex were almost always included in the sample metadata. Where available, HLA class I and class II types were taken from metadata supplied by the sample provider and were not determined by assay-based typing.

What the study reported, not specific to this receptor: The amount of clinical and demographic metadata varied by source and participant and was provided uncurated.

The CDR3 runs 20 amino acids, cysteine and phenylalanine included. Of the read, only the CDR3 DNA is kept; its 60 bases are in frame from base 1. In Seattle, one collaborating source enrolled patients while the infection was active and tracked those patients longitudinally over the course of disease. Whole blood was collected in K2EDTA tubes by collaborating institutions according to the institutions' own protocols. Collaborator samples were shipped for TCRbeta analysis as frozen whole blood, isolated PBMCs, or DNA extracted from either sample type. The rearrangement joined TRBV1 to TRBJ2-3; TRBD2, as called in the table, went unchecked against the DNA. TRBV1 is marked as a pseudogene. The clonotype originates from a human donor with COVID-19, enrolled during active disease. The donor label of this sample is uncertain. The sequencing sample was made of peripheral blood. The DNA is TGCACCAGCAGCCAAGTGGAGCCTAGCGGGAGCCCCCTGCTCGCAGATACGCAGTATTTT. Its protein is CTSSQVEPSGSPLLADTQYF.